These 31 T cell receptor beta chains share one sample of origin, sequenced in a study of blood T cell repertoires in COVID-19. Generated by immunoSEQ multiplex PCR, the TCRdb table keeps only in-frame clones and is missing some. The sample has 350,000 to 500,000 clones, 85% to 90% seen once; the top ten hold roughly 0.78%. Source material: peripheral blood. The receptors were sampled from a man between 18 and 29 years old with COVID-19, enrolled during active disease.

The chain couples TRBV7-9 to TRBJ2-7; 10 bases are shared with TRBD1. J lost 4 bases, V lost 1 base, and 4 bases had no gene match. The CDR3 has 15 residues. Germline V gene lookup returns CDR1 SEHNR and CDR2 FQNEAQ (reference sequence). The CDR3 here is CASSLEWTGGYEQYF. CDR3 DNA sequence: TGTGCCAGCAGCTTAGAGTGGACAGGGGGTTACGAGCAGTACTTC. Drawing the rest from reference TRBV7-9 and TRBJ2-7, the complete variable domain is DTGVSQNPRHKITKRGQNVTFRCDPISEHNRLYWYRQTLGQGPEFLTYFQNEAQLEKSRLLSDRFSAERPKGSFSTLEIQRTEQGDSAMYLCASSLEWTGGYEQYFGPGTRLTVT.

The gene calls are TRBV19 and TRBJ1-2; D might be TRBD1 (6 bases). V lost 5 bases to trimming and J lost 2 bases, with 15 bases between them. The CDR3 sequence is 15 residues long. Germline V gives CDR1 LNHDA, CDR2 SQIVND (reference sequence). The CDR3 loop reads CASSPGRGTNYGYTF. The CDR3 DNA sequence: TGTGCCAGTAGTCCAGGCAGGGGCACGAACTATGGCTACACCTTC.

The chain couples TRBV7-9 to TRBJ1-6; D is undetermined. CDR1 SEHNR and CDR2 FQNEAQ come from the germline V gene (reference sequence). This CDR3 is 16 amino acids long. Trimming removed 5 bases at V and 2 bases at J, with 13 bases between. This CDR3 reads CASSPQRWAYNSPLHF. Here the CDR3 DNA reads TGTGCCAGCAGCCCACAGCGGTGGGCCTATAATTCACCCCTCCACTTT.

The count of this clone is one. The chain recombines TRBV7-8 with TRBJ2-7, with 9 bases that match TRBD1. CDR1 and CDR2 (germline): SGHVS, FQNEAQ. The CDR3 has 14 residues. Unmatched junction bases numbered 8, after V lost 5 bases and J lost 6 bases. The CDR3 loop reads CASSAGTGFVEQYF. The DNA for the CDR3 is TGTGCCAGCAGCGCCGGGACAGGGTTTGTCGAGCAGTACTTC.

The chain joins TRBV21-1 to TRBJ2-1; no DNA check was done on the table's D call, TRBD1. TRBV21-1 is given as a pseudogene. This CDR3 has 13 residues. This chain's CDR3 is CASSIDGQGATFF. Here the CDR3 DNA reads TGTGCCAGCAGCATAGATGGACAGGGGGCTACGTTCTTC.

V is TRBV19 and J is TRBJ2-3, with D possibly matching TRBD1 (5 bases). Trimming shortened V by 3 bases and J by 0 bases, and 19 bases separated the two germline ends. This CDR3 has 18 residues. Looked up from germline, CDR1 is LNHDA and CDR2 is SQIVND (reference sequence). CDR3 in DNA: TGTGCCAGTAGTATTTGGGCTCCCGGCAGGGCTAGCACAGATACGCAGTATTTT. Amino acid sequence: CASSIWAPGRASTDTQYF. The full variable domain, in which reference TRBV19 and TRBJ2-3 provide the parts outside the CDR3, is DGGITQSPKYLFRKEGQNVTLSCEQNLNHDAMYWYRQDPGQGLRLIYYSQIVNDFQKGDIAEGYSVSREKKESFPLTVTSAQKNPTAFYLCASSIWAPGRASTDTQYFGPGTRLTVL.

V and J are TRBV7-2 and TRBJ2-4; TRBD2 agrees at 7 bases. With 4 bases clipped from V and 4 bases from J, the junction kept 7 bases outside the gene matches. This CDR3 region has 15 residues. Germline lookup yields CDR1 SGHTA and CDR2 FQGNSA. The CDR3 reads CASSSRLADKNIQYF. CDR3 nucleotide sequence: TGTGCCAGCAGCTCAAGACTAGCAGATAAAAACATTCAGTACTTC.

V usage is TRBV7-9 and J usage is TRBJ2-3; D is ambiguous. There are 12 residues in the CDR3. V was trimmed by 1 base and J by 6 bases, leaving 5 bases between them. The germline CDR1 and CDR2 sequences are SEHNR and FQNEAQ (reference sequence). The chain's CDR3 is CASSLVGDTQYF. The CDR3 DNA is TGTGCCAGCAGCTTAGTCGGGGATACGCAGTATTTT. The full variable domain, its missing parts supplied by reference TRBV7-9 and TRBJ2-3, is DTGVSQNPRHKITKRGQNVTFRCDPISEHNRLYWYRQTLGQGPEFLTYFQNEAQLEKSRLLSDRFSAERPKGSFSTLEIQRTEQGDSAMYLCASSLVGDTQYFGPGTRLTVL.

The V gene is TRBV3-1 (or the pseudogene TRBV3-2), the J gene TRBJ2-3; 12 bases agree with TRBD2. CDR1 is LGHDT, CDR2 YNNKEL, per germline (reference sequence). The CDR3 sequence is 16 residues long. V dropped 6 bases and J dropped 2; count of bases not matched to a gene: 6. The CDR3 sequence is CASSHLAGGPTDTQYF. For the CDR3, the DNA is TGTGCCAGCAGTCATCTAGCGGGAGGGCCCACAGATACGCAGTATTTT.

The chain recombines TRBV6-1 with TRBJ1-2; 9 bases agree with TRBD1. The CDR3 has 13 residues. V shed 1 base, J shed 11 bases, and the junction held 5 bases outside the gene matches. Germline assignment: CDR1 MNHNS and CDR2 SASEGT. The CDR3, as DNA: TGTGCCAGCAGTGAAGGACAGGGGGGAGTGTACACCTTC. Encoded protein: CASSEGQGGVYTF.

This clone showed up just once. The genes are TRBV11-2 and TRBJ2-7; tentative D call: TRBD1 (5 bases). The CDR3 has 15 residues. V dropped 2 bases and J dropped 2 bases, with 13 bases sitting between them. The germline CDR1 and CDR2 sequences are SGHAT and FQNNGV. CDR3 DNA sequence: TGTGCCAGCAGCTTATTGCCCAGGGCAACCTACGAGCAGTACTTC. Its translation: CASSLLPRATYEQYF.

CDR3 DNA: TGTGCCAGCAGTTTGGCGCTAGCGGGAAGCTCTAATGAGCAGTTCTTC. It is translated as CASSLALAGSSNEQFF. The genes are TRBV6-5 and TRBJ2-1; 9 positions agree with TRBD2. J was trimmed by 7 bases and V by 4 bases; bases with no gene match: 11. The CDR3 runs 16 residues. Germline V gene data show CDR1 as MNHEY and CDR2 as SVGAGI.

Notes on this clone: Other nucleotide sequences in the sample specify the same CDR3. This sequence joins TRBV18 and TRBJ2-7; D is unresolved. Trimming shortened V by 6 bases and J by 6 bases, and 12 bases separated the two germline ends. The CDR3 sequence is 12 residues long. Germline V CDR1 and CDR2: KGHSH, LQKENI. The CDR3 nucleotides read TGTGCCAGCTCCCCAGGTACCGGCGAGCAGTACTTC. Translated, it gives CASSPGTGEQYF.

This sequence joins TRBV27 and TRBJ2-3; D remains unclear. The germline gives CDR1 MNHEY, CDR2 SMNVEV (reference sequence). The CDR3 totals 14 residues. V was pared by 2 bases and J by 2 bases, with 8 bases between. The chain's CDR3 is CASSLMTSTDTQYF. DNA for the CDR3: TGTGCCAGCAGTTTAATGACTTCCACAGATACGCAGTATTTT.

The J gene is TRBJ2-5, the V gene TRBV27; no clear D gene. The germline V and J ends were trimmed by 5 bases and 5 bases, with 15 bases remaining between them. Looked up from germline, CDR1 is MNHEY and CDR2 is SMNVEV (reference sequence). The CDR3 consists of 14 residues. This CDR3 reads CASSLNHPSETQYF. The DNA of the CDR3 is TGTGCCAGCAGTCTAAACCATCCGTCGGAGACCCAGTACTTC.

The genes are TRBV24-1 and TRBJ1-3; D is uncertain. V lost 0 bases and J 7 bases, leaving 3 bases between the germline ends. CDR3 length: 12 amino acids. Germline CDR1 and CDR2: KGHDR and SFDVKD. CDR3 region: CATSDLRNTIYF. The CDR3 coding sequence is TGTGCCACCAGTGATTTGCGGAACACCATATATTTT.

CDR3 DNA sequence: TGTGCCAGCAGCTCCACGACAGGGGGCTTAGGGACTGAAGCTTTCTTT. Translation: CASSSTTGGLGTEAFF. The chain recombines TRBV5-4 with TRBJ1-1; TRBD1 matches at 10 bases. V lost 3 bases, J lost 5 bases, and 10 bases stayed unmatched. The CDR3 covers 16 residues. CDR1 is SGHNT and CDR2 is YYREEE in the germline V gene (reference sequence).

The chain couples TRBV6-4 to TRBJ2-1, with 7 positions matching TRBD2. This CDR3 spans 13 amino acids. The germline V gene encodes CDR1 MRHNA and CDR2 SNTAGT. Losses at the gene ends were 3 bases for V and 7 bases for J; bases not matched to a gene: 3. CDR3 amino acids: CASSELGGNEQFF. In DNA form, the CDR3 reads TGTGCCAGCAGTGAATTGGGAGGGAATGAGCAGTTCTTC.

The rearrangement links TRBV24-1 to TRBJ2-3; D remains unclear. The germline gives CDR1 KGHDR, CDR2 SFDVKD. The CDR3 spans 14 residues. The V end was cut by 4 bases, the J end by 0 bases, with 7 bases between. The CDR3, as DNA: TGTGCCACCAGTGACCCCGGGAGCACAGATACGCAGTATTTT. Amino acid sequence: CATSDPGSTDTQYF.

This chain connects TRBV6-5 to TRBJ2-7, with 11 bases aligning to TRBD1. This CDR3 region has 15 residues. Looked up from germline, CDR1 is MNHEY and CDR2 is SVGAGI. Trimming removed 6 bases from V and 2 bases from J; junction bases left unmatched: 6. The chain's CDR3 is CASRTPGQGAYEQYF. CDR3 bases: TGTGCCAGCAGAACCCCGGGACAGGGGGCCTACGAGCAGTACTTC.

This rearrangement joins TRBV6-5 to TRBJ1-2, with D unclear. This CDR3 region has 14 residues. The germline CDR1 and CDR2 sequences are MNHEY and SVGAGI. Trimming pared 6 bases from V and 1 base from J, leaving 12 bases between. The CDR3 bases are TGTGCCAGCAGACAAAACGGGATTAACTATGGCTACACCTTC. The encoded protein is CASRQNGINYGYTF.

The rearrangement joins TRBV9 to TRBJ2-7; no definite D call. Germline values: CDR1 SGDLS, CDR2 YYNGEE. V was trimmed by 0 bases and J by 3 bases, leaving 25 bases between them. There are 19 residues in the CDR3. In nucleotides, the CDR3 is TGTGCCAGCAGCGTAGGCCCGGCCTCCCCACCGCCCAGGCACTACGAGCAGTACTTC. This encodes CASSVGPASPPPRHYEQYF.

The J gene is TRBJ2-1, the V gene TRBV18, with 8 bases aligning to TRBD2. Germline V gene sequence: CDR1 KGHSH, CDR2 LQKENI. V lost 5 bases and J lost 15; bases outside the gene matches: 15. The CDR3 runs 14 residues. The CDR3 coding sequence is TGTGCCAGCTCAGAAACCGGGACTAGAACGGCTCTGTTCTTC. Amino acid sequence: CASSETGTRTALFF. The full variable domain, completed using reference TRBV18 and TRBJ2-1, is NAGVMQNPRHLVRRRGQEARLRCSPMKGHSHVYWYRQLPEEGLKFMVYLQKENIIDESGMPKERFSAEFPKEGPSILRIQQVVRGDSAAYFCASSETGTRTALFFGPGTRLTVL.

The table lists this clone with a count of one. The chain links TRBV4-1 to TRBJ2-7; D not resolved. The CDR3 runs 12 residues. Trimming took 0 bases from V and 9 from J, leaving 9 bases between them. Germline CDR1 MGHRA, CDR2 YSYEKL. CDR3 loop: CASSQEDSSQYF. The DNA for the CDR3 is TGCGCCAGCAGCCAAGAAGACTCATCGCAGTACTTC.

V usage is TRBV6-2 or TRBV6-3 and J usage is TRBJ2-1, with 10 bases aligning to TRBD2. This CDR3 comprises 19 residues. Germline trimming cut 0 bases from V and 1 base from J; bases unmatched to any gene: 9. CDR1 MNHEY and CDR2 SVGEGT come from the germline V gene. CDR3 nucleotides: TGTGCCAGCAGTTACTCGCCAAGCGGGGGGGCCTATTCCTACAATGAGCAGTTCTTC. This gives the protein CASSYSPSGGAYSYNEQFF.

The V gene is TRBV24-1, the J gene TRBJ2-1, with D unresolved. The V gene's germline CDR1 is KGHDR and CDR2 SFDVKD. With 3 bases removed from V and 10 bases from J, the gap between germline ends came to 9 bases. The CDR3 has 12 residues. CDR3 loop: CATSDPSREQFF. CDR3 DNA sequence: TGTGCCACCAGTGATCCTTCGAGGGAGCAGTTCTTC.

The chain employs TRBV7-2 and TRBJ2-3, with D perhaps matching TRBD1 (5 bases). This CDR3 comprises 16 residues. The germline V gene has CDR1 SGHTA and CDR2 FQGNSA. V lost 4 bases to trimming and J lost 2 bases, with 16 bases between them. The CDR3: CASSSRVGALTDTQYF. The CDR3 nucleotides read TGTGCCAGCAGCTCTCGCGTTGGGGCACTCACAGATACGCAGTATTTT.

The chain uses TRBV5-8 and TRBJ2-2; 11 bases agree with TRBD2. The CDR3 consists of 17 residues. With 5 bases clipped from V and 1 base from J, the junction kept 7 bases outside the gene matches. Germline CDR1 SGHTS, CDR2 YDEGEE. CDR3 sequence reads: CASRLAGGLLNTGELFF. The CDR3 nucleotides read TGTGCCAGCAGGCTAGCGGGAGGTCTACTGAACACCGGGGAGCTGTTTTTT.

The chain has TRBV11-2 and TRBJ1-3; D is undetermined. This CDR3 is built from 13 residues. The V gene lost 0 bases and the J gene lost 4 bases, with 4 bases spanning the gap. Germline V gene lookup returns CDR1 SGHAT and CDR2 FQNNGV. CDR3 sequence: CASSLDRGNTIYF. CDR3 bases: TGTGCCAGCAGCTTAGATCGGGGAAACACCATATATTTT.

This chain joins TRBV18 and TRBJ1-1, with D possibly TRBD1 on 5 matching bases. The CDR3 is made up of 14 amino acids. Germline CDR1 reads KGHSH; CDR2 reads LQKENI. Trimming stripped 1 base from V and 4 bases from J, with 10 bases between. CDR3 loop: CASSPRGEVTEAFF. The CDR3 nucleotides read TGTGCCAGCTCACCACGGGGGGAGGTCACTGAAGCTTTCTTT. The full variable domain, its missing parts supplied by reference TRBV18 and TRBJ1-1, is NAGVMQNPRHLVRRRGQEARLRCSPMKGHSHVYWYRQLPEEGLKFMVYLQKENIIDESGMPKERFSAEFPKEGPSILRIQQVVRGDSAAYFCASSPRGEVTEAFFGQGTRLTVV.

The J gene is TRBJ1-2, the V gene TRBV20-1; D perhaps matches TRBD1 (5 bases). Germline values: CDR1 DFQATT, CDR2 SNEGSKA (reference sequence). The CDR3 length is 11 residues. V was cut by 6 bases and J by 8 bases, with 13 bases left in between. CDR3 protein: CSASLRVGYTF. The CDR3 DNA reads as TGCAGTGCCAGCCTCAGGGTCGGCTACACCTTC.